These 32 T cell receptor beta chains were sequenced from one sample in a study of blood T cell repertoires in COVID-19. Assay: immunoSEQ multiplex PCR; the TCRdb copy retains only in-frame clones and omits some. The sample includes approximately 83,000 clones, nearly 90% of them seen just once. The sample was peripheral blood. The receptor source for this set is a man between 65 and 85 years old with acute or convalescent COVID-19.

V gene TRBV12-3 or TRBV12-4 combines with J gene TRBJ2-3, with a tentative D call TRBD1 (6 bases). The CDR3 loop spans 13 amino acids. V was pared by 5 bases and J by 5 bases, with 11 bases between. The CDR3 DNA is TGTGCCAGCAGTATGAGGGGGATAGATACGCAGTATTTT. Its translation is CASSMRGIDTQYF.

This clone was picked up one time. This sequence joins TRBV7-9 and TRBJ1-1; possibly TRBD1 for D (6 bases). Trimming removed 4 bases from V and 0 bases from J, with 9 bases in between. This CDR3 contains 14 residues. CDR1 and CDR2 (germline): SEHNR, FQNEAQ (reference sequence). CDR3 DNA sequence: TGTGCCAGCAGCTCGCAGGGGATGAACACTGAAGCTTTCTTT. Protein: CASSSQGMNTEAFF.

The rearrangement uses TRBV10-2 and TRBJ1-5; 10 bases are shared with TRBD1. Germline CDR1 is WSHSY and CDR2 is SAAADI. CDR3 length equals 16 residues. Trimming took 6 bases from V and 0 from J; bases not matched to a gene: 5. The chain's CDR3 is CASSRTGGNSNQPQHF. CDR3 in DNA: TGCGCCAGCAGCCGGACAGGGGGAAATAGCAATCAGCCCCAGCATTTT.

The chain has TRBV2 and TRBJ2-7; 12 bases line up with TRBD2. The CDR3 is made up of 16 amino acids. V lost 0 bases to trimming and J lost 1 base; unmatched junction nucleotides: 1. The germline V gene encodes CDR1 SNHLY and CDR2 FYNNEI. The chain's CDR3 is CASSEALAGGSYEQYF. In DNA, the CDR3 is TGTGCCAGCAGTGAAGCGCTAGCGGGGGGGTCCTACGAGCAGTACTTC. The full variable domain, its missing parts supplied by reference TRBV2 and TRBJ2-7, is EPEVTQTPSHQVTQMGQEVILRCVPISNHLYFYWYRQILGQKVEFLVSFYNNEISEKSEIFDDQFSVERPDGSNFTLKIRSTKLEDSAMYFCASSEALAGGSYEQYFGPGTRLTVT.

The gene calls are TRBV5-5 and TRBJ1-3; D not certain. V was clipped by 1 base and J by 5 bases, with 13 bases between them. Germline V gene sequence: CDR1 SGHKS, CDR2 YYEKEE (reference sequence). The CDR3 loop spans 15 amino acids. In DNA, the CDR3 is TGTGCCAGCAGCTTGCGCGGTCCAGAGAGAAACACCATATATTTT. Translated, it gives CASSLRGPERNTIYF.

The V gene is TRBV7-9, the J gene TRBJ2-1; 14 bases are shared with TRBD2. This CDR3 is 17 amino acids long. The ends lost 4 bases at V and 7 bases at J; junction bases unmatched: 9. From germline, CDR1 is SEHNR and CDR2 FQNEAQ (reference sequence). CDR3 nucleotides: TGTGCCAGCAGCTCCAGACTAGCGGGAGGGTTTGGGAATGAGCAGTTCTTC. Its protein is CASSSRLAGGFGNEQFF. Looking up the rest from reference TRBV7-9 and TRBJ2-1 gives the full variable domain: DTGVSQNPRHKITKRGQNVTFRCDPISEHNRLYWYRQTLGQGPEFLTYFQNEAQLEKSRLLSDRFSAERPKGSFSTLEIQRTEQGDSAMYLCASSSRLAGGFGNEQFFGPGTRLTVL.

The chain has TRBV18 and TRBJ2-2; D unclear. CDR3 length: 12 residues. Trimming pared 5 bases from V and 4 bases from J, leaving 5 bases between. Germline CDR1 is KGHSH and CDR2 is LQKENI. DNA for the CDR3: TGTGCCAGCTCATCCTTCACCGGGGAGCTGTTTTTT. It translates to CASSSFTGELFF.

The V and J genes are TRBV5-1 and TRBJ2-1; weak D call: TRBD1 (6 bases). This CDR3 has 15 residues. The V and J ends lost 7 bases and 3 bases respectively, with 17 bases between them. CDR1 and CDR2 from the germline V gene are SGHRS and YFSETQ. This CDR3 reads CASQFTGSFYNEQFF. CDR3 nucleotides: TGCGCCAGCCAATTTACAGGGTCCTTCTACAATGAGCAGTTCTTC.

The V gene is TRBV5-4, the J gene TRBJ2-3; D is perhaps TRBD2 (6 bases). This CDR3 has 14 amino acids. Trimming pared 5 bases from V and 2 bases from J, leaving 12 bases between. CDR1 is SGHNT and CDR2 is YYREEE in the germline V gene (reference sequence). The CDR3: CASRWGLHTDTQYF. The CDR3 DNA is TGTGCCAGCAGGTGGGGACTCCACACAGATACGCAGTATTTT. The full variable domain, with the rest looked up from reference TRBV5-4 and TRBJ2-3, is ETGVTQSPTHLIKTRGQQVTLRCSSQSGHNTVSWYQQALGQGPQFIFQYYREEENGRGNFPPRFSGLQFPNYSSELNVNALELDDSALYLCASRWGLHTDTQYFGPGTRLTVL.

This rearrangement joins TRBV11-1 to TRBJ2-5; the match to TRBD1 covers 7 bases. CDR1 is SGHAT and CDR2 is FQDESV in the germline V gene (reference sequence). The V gene end was trimmed by 1 base and the J gene end by 4 bases; junction bases not matched to a gene: 9. The CDR3 sequence is 16 residues long. The CDR3 DNA sequence: TGTGCCAGCAGCTTAGTGGGTCAGGGGGTTCGAGAGACCCAGTACTTC. This translates into CASSLVGQGVRETQYF.

The CDR3 DNA follows: TGTGCCAGCAGCGTGGGACAGGGGCCCTATCGGGATTCACCCCTCCACTTT. Its protein product is CASSVGQGPYRDSPLHF. The chain recombines TRBV9 with TRBJ1-6; the match to TRBD1 covers 10 bases. Per the germline V gene, CDR1 is SGDLS and CDR2 is YYNGEE. The trim removed 2 bases at V and 8 bases at J, leaving 10 bases unmatched. CDR3 length: 17 residues.

This chain joins TRBV5-5 and TRBJ1-5; no definite D call. V was cut by 3 bases and J by 5 bases, with 9 bases left in between. The CDR3 covers 13 residues. The germline V gene encodes CDR1 SGHKS and CDR2 YYEKEE (reference sequence). Here the CDR3 reads CASSWSWDQPQHF. In nucleotides, the CDR3 is TGTGCCAGCAGCTGGAGTTGGGATCAGCCCCAGCATTTT. Combining the CDR3 with reference TRBV5-5 and TRBJ1-5 gives the whole variable domain DAGVTQSPTHLIKTRGQQVTLRCSPISGHKSVSWYQQVLGQGPQFIFQYYEKEERGRGNFPDRFSARQFPNYSSELNVNALLLGDSALYLCASSWSWDQPQHFGDGTRLSIL.

The chain couples TRBV5-1 to TRBJ2-7, with D hard to call. The CDR3 is 14 residues long. V dropped 1 base and J dropped 4 bases, with 12 bases sitting between them. Germline values: CDR1 SGHRS, CDR2 YFSETQ. DNA of the CDR3: TGCGCCAGCAGCTTGTCGGGTGCTACGTACGAGCAGTACTTC. Translated, it gives CASSLSGATYEQYF.

This rearrangement joins TRBV7-2 to TRBJ1-3; D not resolved. The CDR3 has 15 amino acids. The germline V gene has CDR1 SGHTA and CDR2 FQGNSA. Trimming removed 0 bases at V and 5 bases at J, with 11 bases between. In DNA form, the CDR3 reads TGTGCCAGCAGCTTAGCGTCAGGCAACAGAAACACCATATATTTT. Its protein is CASSLASGNRNTIYF.

The V and J genes are TRBV7-2 and TRBJ2-5; TRBD1 might be the D (6 bases). CDR1 is SGHTA, CDR2 FQGNSA, per germline. V gave up 4 bases and J gave up 4 bases, with 19 bases separating them. The CDR3 length is 16 residues. CDR3 DNA: TGTGCCAGCAGCTCTCCGACAGGCAAATGGGGAGAGACCCAGTACTTC. Its protein is CASSSPTGKWGETQYF.

This clone is a singleton in its sample. This chain links TRBV6-6 with TRBJ2-7; D perhaps matches TRBD1 (7 bases). The V and J ends lost 6 bases and 5 bases respectively, with 17 bases between them. CDR1 MNHNY and CDR2 SVGAGI come from the germline V gene (reference sequence). This CDR3 spans 14 amino acids. The CDR3 reads CASRWRTGGDEQYF. CDR3 coding DNA: TGTGCCAGCAGGTGGCGGACAGGCGGGGACGAGCAGTACTTC.

The chain recombines TRBV18 with TRBJ1-4; D unresolved. The germline V gene encodes CDR1 KGHSH and CDR2 LQKENI. The CDR3 spans 18 residues. V was trimmed by 4 bases and J by 0 bases, leaving 18 bases between them. Here the CDR3 reads CASSLQSSSESTNEKLFF. In DNA form, the CDR3 reads TGTGCCAGCTCACTGCAGTCGTCAAGCGAATCAACTAATGAAAAACTGTTTTTT.

The chain combines TRBV5-1 with TRBJ1-3, with 8 nucleotides matching TRBD1. CDR3 size: 16 residues. The ends lost 0 bases at V and 4 bases at J; junction bases unmatched: 6. CDR1 is SGHRS, CDR2 YFSETQ, per germline. CDR3 region: CASSLGDRGVGNTIYF. In DNA, the CDR3 is TGCGCCAGCAGCTTGGGAGACAGGGGTGTCGGAAACACCATATATTTT.

V gene TRBV11-1 combines with J gene TRBJ2-1; 9 bases line up with TRBD2. Germline values: CDR1 SGHAT, CDR2 FQDESV (reference sequence). The CDR3 is 14 residues long. After removal of 4 bases from V and 7 bases from J, the junction contained 5 bases not matched to a gene. CDR3 region: CASSSRAGGNEQFF. CDR3 sequence (DNA): TGTGCCAGCAGCTCCAGAGCGGGGGGAAATGAGCAGTTCTTC.

CDR3: CASSPQGQGQTEAFF. The CDR3 DNA reads as TGTGCCAGCTCACCACAAGGACAGGGGCAGACTGAAGCTTTCTTT. This sequence joins TRBV18 and TRBJ1-1; 9 positions agree with TRBD1. The CDR3 has 15 residues. Per germline, CDR1 KGHSH and CDR2 LQKENI. Germline trimming cut 1 base from V and 5 bases from J; bases unmatched to any gene: 5.

J is TRBJ1-2 and V is TRBV29-1, with TRBD1 identical over 7 bases. Germline V gene sequence: CDR1 SQVTM, CDR2 ANQGSEA. Trimming cost V 5 bases and J 4 bases; bases outside gene matches: 7. The CDR3 is 13 amino acids. The CDR3 protein is CSVLTDRLYGYTF. As DNA, the CDR3 is TGCAGCGTTCTTACGGACAGGCTCTATGGCTACACCTTC. The whole variable domain, remainder taken from reference TRBV29-1 and TRBJ1-2, is SAVISQKPSRDICQRGTSLTIQCQVDSQVTMMFWYRQQPGQSLTLIATANQGSEATYESGFVIDKFPISRPNLTFSTLTVSNMSPEDSSIYLCSVLTDRLYGYTFGSGTRLTVV.

This chain connects TRBV9 to TRBJ2-7; 8 bases are shared with TRBD2. The V segment lost 3 bases and the J segment 0 bases; nucleotides outside the gene matches: 5. This CDR3 is built from 15 residues. Per the germline V gene, CDR1 is SGDLS and CDR2 is YYNGEE. CDR3 bases: TGTGCCAGCAGCGCGGGGGGGGATCCCTCCTACGAGCAGTACTTC. Residues: CASSAGGDPSYEQYF. The full variable domain, its missing parts supplied by reference TRBV9 and TRBJ2-7, is DSGVTQTPKHLITATGQRVTLRCSPRSGDLSVYWYQQSLDQGLQFLIQYYNGEERAKGNILERFSAQQFPDLHSELNLSSLELGDSALYFCASSAGGDPSYEQYFGPGTRLTVT.

The chain links TRBV6-2 or TRBV6-3 to TRBJ2-7; the match to TRBD2 covers 13 bases. The CDR3 covers 17 residues. V gave up 2 bases and J gave up 2 bases; unmatched junction bases: 6. CDR1 and CDR2 (germline): MNHEY, SVGEGT. This chain's CDR3 is CASSYPPGLAGAYEQYF. The DNA of the CDR3 is TGTGCCAGCAGTTACCCGCCAGGACTAGCGGGAGCCTACGAGCAGTACTTC.

J is TRBJ2-1 and V is TRBV6-6; perhaps TRBD1 as D (6 bases). Germline CDR1 and CDR2: MNHNY and SVGAGI (reference sequence). The CDR3 loop spans 11 amino acids. With 7 bases removed from V and 5 bases from J, the gap between germline ends came to 6 bases. CDR3 nucleotides: TGTGCCAGCAAGGGGGACAATGAGCAGTTCTTC. Translating gives CASKGDNEQFF.

The chain joins TRBV18 to TRBJ1-6, with a possible D match to TRBD1 (6 bases). The CDR3 runs 14 residues. Germline CDR1 is KGHSH and CDR2 is LQKENI. The V end was cut by 2 bases, the J end by 4 bases, with 6 bases between. The CDR3 spells CASSPGTYNSPLHF. DNA of the CDR3: TGTGCCAGCTCACCAGGGACATATAATTCACCCCTCCACTTT. The complete variable domain, with remaining parts taken from reference TRBV18 and TRBJ1-6, reads NAGVMQNPRHLVRRRGQEARLRCSPMKGHSHVYWYRQLPEEGLKFMVYLQKENIIDESGMPKERFSAEFPKEGPSILRIQQVVRGDSAAYFCASSPGTYNSPLHFGNGTRLTVT.

V is TRBV2 and J is TRBJ1-2; TRBD1 aligns across 7 bases. V gave up 3 bases and J gave up 4 bases; unmatched junction bases: 8. CDR3 length equals 15 residues. Germline values: CDR1 SNHLY, CDR2 FYNNEI. The CDR3 bases are TGTGCCAGCAGTGATACAAGGGGGCGCGTCTATGGCTACACCTTC. Translating gives CASSDTRGRVYGYTF.

V and J are TRBV30 and TRBJ2-1; D is unresolved. V was shortened by 1 base and J by 4 bases, with 8 bases between the two germline ends. The germline V gene encodes CDR1 GTSNPN and CDR2 SVGIG (reference sequence). The CDR3 runs 13 residues. CDR3 amino acids: CAWSGLVYNEQFF. CDR3 DNA sequence: TGTGCCTGGAGTGGGTTAGTTTACAATGAGCAGTTCTTC.

This chain connects TRBV4-1 to TRBJ2-2, with TRBD2 matching 8 bases. Germline V gene sequence: CDR1 MGHRA, CDR2 YSYEKL. Losses at the gene ends were 1 base for V and 2 bases for J; bases not matched to a gene: 6. The CDR3 sequence is 17 residues long. For the CDR3, the DNA is TGCGCCAGCAGCCAAGTTCTACTAGCGGACAACACCGGGGAGCTGTTTTTT. Its translation: CASSQVLLADNTGELFF.

This rearrangement joins TRBV29-1 to TRBJ2-7, with D possibly TRBD2 on 6 matching bases. V shed 4 bases and J shed 4 bases, with 17 bases lying between them. The CDR3 has 14 amino acids. CDR1 and CDR2 (germline): SQVTM, ANQGSEA. As DNA, the CDR3 is TGCAGCGTTGTCCGGGGCGGGAATTATTACGAGCAGTACTTC. Translation gives CSVVRGGNYYEQYF.

This rearrangement joins TRBV28 to TRBJ1-2; 7 nucleotides line up with TRBD1. V was pared by 6 bases and J by 9 bases, with 16 bases of the junction left unmatched. The V gene's germline CDR1 is MDHEN and CDR2 SYDVKM. CDR3 length: 15 amino acids. The CDR3 is CASRGQAAAGWSYTF. As DNA, the CDR3 is TGTGCCAGCAGAGGACAGGCGGCCGCCGGGTGGAGCTACACCTTC.

The J gene is TRBJ2-7, the V gene TRBV5-4, with 7 bases that match TRBD1. The CDR3 loop spans 14 amino acids. The V gene's germline CDR1 is SGHNT and CDR2 YYREEE (reference sequence). V was pared by 4 bases and J by 4 bases, with 8 bases of the junction left unmatched. The CDR3 spells CASSITGERYEQYF. DNA of the CDR3: TGTGCCAGCAGCATAACAGGGGAAAGGTACGAGCAGTACTTC. The variable domain in full, completed from reference TRBV5-4 and TRBJ2-7, reads ETGVTQSPTHLIKTRGQQVTLRCSSQSGHNTVSWYQQALGQGPQFIFQYYREEENGRGNFPPRFSGLQFPNYSSELNVNALELDDSALYLCASSITGERYEQYFGPGTRLTVT.

In this sample, this clone turned up once. This sequence joins TRBV9 and TRBJ1-2, with 8 bases fitting TRBD1. This CDR3 region has 15 residues. Germline V lookup: CDR1 SGDLS, CDR2 YYNGEE. V was clipped by 6 bases and J by 2 bases; unmatched bases: 9. The CDR3 bases are TGTGCCAGCACCAACGGACAGGGTTCCAACTATGGCTACACCTTC. Its translation: CASTNGQGSNYGYTF.